Each of the 3 T cell receptor beta chains below was sequenced from the same sample in a study of vaccination effects on CD4 cells after COVID-19. The repertoire was sequenced with immunoSEQ multiplex PCR; TCRdb's copy has only in-frame clones and lacks some. This table holds just over 20,000 clones, approximately 70% found once. No antigen has been assigned to these receptors. Peptide-pool stimulation followed by sequencing identified expanded antigen-specific CD4+ clonotypes in the ViraFEST assay. At the end of around eleven days of culture, CD4+ T cells were isolated. Sequencing used CD4+ T cells from PBMCs cultured with HCoV-229E spike peptides, obtained before COVID-19 vaccination. The source of these receptors is a human donor who received a COVID-19 vaccine.

The chain has TRBV5-6 and TRBJ2-5, with 13 bases lining up with TRBD2. V was pared by 3 bases and J by 5 bases, with 7 bases of the junction left unmatched. CDR3 length: 16 amino acids. CDR1 is SGHDT, CDR2 YYEEEE, per germline. The DNA of the CDR3 is TGTGCCAGCAGCTCTCGACTAGCGGGAGGTAGGGAGACCCAGTACTTC. It specifies CASSSRLAGGRETQYF.

This clone was found a few times. V is TRBV19 and J is TRBJ2-7, with 9 bases lining up with TRBD2. After removal of 5 bases from V and 2 bases from J, the junction contained 13 bases not matched to a gene. CDR1 and CDR2 (germline): LNHDA, SQIVND (reference sequence). This CDR3 spans 17 amino acids. This CDR3 is CASSSGSTTSGTYEQYF. The CDR3 nucleotides read TGTGCCAGTAGTTCCGGGTCTACGACTAGCGGCACCTACGAGCAGTACTTC. Full variable domain (remainder filled in from reference TRBV19 and TRBJ2-7): DGGITQSPKYLFRKEGQNVTLSCEQNLNHDAMYWYRQDPGQGLRLIYYSQIVNDFQKGDIAEGYSVSREKKESFPLTVTSAQKNPTAFYLCASSSGSTTSGTYEQYFGPGTRLTVT.

The chain employs TRBV12-3 or TRBV12-4 and TRBJ2-7, with D possibly TRBD1 on 6 matching bases. This CDR3 contains 12 residues. V was pared by 5 bases and J by 6 bases, with 11 bases between. CDR3 amino acids: CASSRDNREQYF. The CDR3 nucleotides read TGTGCCAGCAGTAGGGACAACCGCGAGCAGTACTTC.